This T cell receptor (beta chain) stems from a study of blood T cell repertoires in COVID-19. Study in general: Nucleic acid was either cDNA or gDNA, and it came from T cells, B-cell-depleted T cells, or PBMCs.

In the authors' methods: Amplification with reference gene primers provided the estimates of nucleated cell counts. Clones were read by immunoSEQ multiplex PCR, and TCRdb kept only the in-frame ones, dropping some. The V and J calls and clone size were taken over from that table, and D and trimming were inferred from the DNA. Of approximately 150,000 clones in the sample, around four fifths were seen once. Germline lookup yields CDR1 SGHTS and CDR2 YDEGEE. The CDR3 loop spans 13 amino acids. The V end was cut by 4 bases, the J end by 6 bases, with 11 bases between. The sequenced material came from peripheral blood. The clonotype originates from a human donor in a cohort sampled during active COVID-19. The chain is built from TRBV5-8 and TRBJ1-5; D may be TRBD1 (6 bases). CDR3 nucleotide sequence: TGTGCCAGCAGCACCTGGACAGTTCAGCCCCAGCATTTT. It is translated as CASSTWTVQPQHF. The full variable domain, its missing parts supplied by reference TRBV5-8 and TRBJ1-5, is EAGVTQSPTHLIKTRGQQATLRCSPISGHTSVYWYQQALGLGLQFLLWYDEGEERNRGNFPPRFSGRQFPNYSSELNVNALELEDSALYLCASSTWTVQPQHFGDGTRLSIL.